This T cell receptor beta chain was sequenced in a study of blood T cells in healthy people across ages. Study-wide results and caveats: TCR beta diversity was tightly associated with the proportion of naive T cells.

Together with a sample-barcoded 5' primer, a J-beta primer mix was included in a second PCR lasting about 6 to 11 cycles. Each CDR3 protein gets one entry after TCRdb re-called the 5' RACE reads with MiXCR. The sample contains hundreds of thousands of distinct CDR3 sequences, about 24% of which appear only once. Total RNA was isolated from each sample in quantities of at least 5 micrograms. Comment on this clonotype: The antigen remains undetermined.

Germline values: CDR1 SGHTA, CDR2 FQGTGA. This CDR3 has 14 residues. The ends were cut back, 1 base at V and 3 bases at J, with 9 bases in the middle. V is TRBV7-3 and J is TRBJ2-5; no clear D gene. Sequenced material: blood. The clonotype was recovered from a man between 65 and 80 years old in good health. CDR3 protein: CASSLRGSKETQYF. DNA of the CDR3: TGTGCCAGCAGCTTAAGAGGCAGCAAAGAGACCCAGTACTTC.